This TCR beta chain was profiled in a study of blood T cell repertoires in COVID-19. On the study more broadly: Acute and convalescent COVID-19 specimens originated in the United States, Italy and Spain. Sources were T cells, B-cell-depleted T cells, or PBMCs; the material itself was cDNA or gDNA.

Profiled with immunoSEQ multiplex PCR; TCRdb holds only in-frame clones, not every one. The table lists 350,000 to 550,000 clones, around 91% of them singletons. Germline CDR1 reads LNHNV; CDR2 reads YYDKDF (reference sequence). This CDR3 contains 17 residues. V lost 0 bases, J lost 7 bases, and 11 bases stayed unmatched. All recovered Cohort 3 donors got two negative PCRs, got clearance, or saw symptom resolution. This receptor was taken from a man younger than 45 who had recovered from COVID-19. Material for sequencing was PBMCs or T cells enriched from blood (not recorded which). The V gene is TRBV15, the J gene TRBJ1-1, with TRBD1 identical over 10 bases. The CDR3 protein is CATSRDLGTGEKGEAFF. Written as DNA, the CDR3 is TGTGCCACCAGCAGAGATCTCGGGACAGGGGAAAAGGGTGAAGCTTTCTTT. Based on the CDR3 plus reference TRBV15 and TRBJ1-1, the full variable domain is DAMVIQNPRYQVTQFGKPVTLSCSQTLNHNVMYWYQQKSSQAPKLLFHYYDKDFNNEADTPDNFQSRRPNTSFCFLDIRSPGLGDTAMYLCATSRDLGTGEKGEAFFGQGTRLTVV.